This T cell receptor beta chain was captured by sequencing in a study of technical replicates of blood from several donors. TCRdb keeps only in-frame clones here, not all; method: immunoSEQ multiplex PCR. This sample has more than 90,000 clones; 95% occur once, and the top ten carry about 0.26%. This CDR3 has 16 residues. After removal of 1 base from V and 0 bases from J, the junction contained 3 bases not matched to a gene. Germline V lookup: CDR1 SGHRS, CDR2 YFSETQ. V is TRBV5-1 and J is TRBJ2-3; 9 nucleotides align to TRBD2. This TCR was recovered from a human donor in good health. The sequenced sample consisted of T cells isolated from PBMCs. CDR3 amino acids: CASSLLAGGSTDTQYF. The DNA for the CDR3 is TGCGCCAGCAGCTTGCTGGCGGGGGGGAGCACAGATACGCAGTATTTT.